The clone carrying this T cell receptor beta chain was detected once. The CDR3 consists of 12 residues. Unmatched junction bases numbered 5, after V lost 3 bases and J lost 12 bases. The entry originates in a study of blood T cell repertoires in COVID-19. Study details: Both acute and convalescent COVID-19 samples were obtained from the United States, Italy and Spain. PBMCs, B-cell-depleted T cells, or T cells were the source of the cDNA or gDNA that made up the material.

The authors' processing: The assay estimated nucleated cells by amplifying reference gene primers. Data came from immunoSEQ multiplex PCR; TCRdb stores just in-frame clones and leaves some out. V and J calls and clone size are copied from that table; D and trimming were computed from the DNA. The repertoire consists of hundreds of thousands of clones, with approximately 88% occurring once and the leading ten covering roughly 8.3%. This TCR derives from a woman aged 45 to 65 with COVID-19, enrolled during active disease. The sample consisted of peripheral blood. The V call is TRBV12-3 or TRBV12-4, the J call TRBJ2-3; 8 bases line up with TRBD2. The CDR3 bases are TGTGCCAGCAGTTTGGGCGGGGGGCCTCAGTATTTT. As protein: CASSLGGGPQYF.